The 27 T cell receptor beta chains presented below share a single source sample, sequenced in a study of T cell clones after liver transplantation. Sequenced by immunoSEQ multiplex PCR; TCRdb stores in-frame clones only, minus some. The table records around 51,000 clones, roughly 90% of them present only once. Sample: CD8+ T cells from blood, taken 12 months after liver transplant. Source of these receptors: a human patient who received a liver transplant. Some T cells may have come from the graft donor.

This sequence joins TRBV7-8 and TRBJ2-7; unclear D gene. The CDR3 extends over 13 amino acids. Deletions cut 8 bases from V and 2 bases from J, with 13 bases between. The germline V gene encodes CDR1 SGHVS and CDR2 FQNEAQ. This chain's CDR3 is CASRSSTTYEQYF. DNA for the CDR3: TGTGCCAGCCGTTCCTCCACCACCTACGAGCAGTACTTC.

The V and J genes are TRBV5-6 and TRBJ2-1; TRBD2 matches 8 bases. CDR3 length: 15 residues. V was clipped by 0 bases and J by 7 bases; unmatched bases: 6. Germline CDR1 is SGHDT and CDR2 is YYEEEE. CDR3 amino acids: CASSLGGTSWNEQFF. Here the CDR3 DNA reads TGTGCCAGCAGCTTGGGCGGGACTAGTTGGAATGAGCAGTTCTTC.

The genes are TRBV4-3 and TRBJ2-7; tentatively, D is TRBD1 (5 bases). Germline loops: CDR1 LGHNA, CDR2 YSLEER. CDR3 length: 15 residues. V lost 0 bases to trimming and J lost 2 bases, with 11 bases between them. The CDR3 region has the DNA TGCGCCAGCAGCCAAGATCAGGGTCCCGCCTACGAGCAGTACTTC. It codes for CASSQDQGPAYEQYF.

This sequence joins TRBV10-1 and TRBJ2-2; D is undetermined. This CDR3 region has 14 residues. V lost 3 bases and J 7 bases, leaving 12 bases between the germline ends. Germline loops: CDR1 WNHNN, CDR2 SYGVQD (reference sequence). CDR3: CASSDERRGGELFF. Written as DNA, the CDR3 is TGCGCCAGCAGTGACGAGCGCAGAGGCGGGGAGCTGTTTTTT.

This clone was recorded at least ten times. The V gene is TRBV19, the J gene TRBJ2-1; 10 bases map to TRBD2. V gave up 5 bases and J gave up 10 bases; unmatched junction bases: 8. The CDR3 consists of 14 residues. Germline V gene lookup returns CDR1 LNHDA and CDR2 SQIVND (reference sequence). The CDR3 DNA reads TGTGCCAGTAGTTGGGCTAGCGGGAGTAGGGAGCAGTTCTTC. This gives the protein CASSWASGSREQFF.

The chain combines TRBV6-6 with TRBJ1-1; the D is unclear. The CDR3 runs 13 residues. The V end lost 2 bases, the J end lost 1 base, and 5 bases lay between the germline ends. CDR1 MNHNY and CDR2 SVGAGI come from the germline V gene (reference sequence). The CDR3 spells CASSYRGNTEAFF. In DNA form, the CDR3 reads TGTGCCAGCAGTTACAGAGGGAACACTGAAGCTTTCTTT.

In nucleotides, the CDR3 is TGTGCCAGCAGCTTGCGGCAGGGGGGGGACACTGAAGCTTTCTTT. This encodes CASSLRQGGDTEAFF. The chain carries TRBV5-4 and TRBJ1-1, with TRBD1 matching over 7 bases. The CDR3 consists of 15 residues. CDR1 is SGHNT, CDR2 YYREEE, per germline (reference sequence). Trimming cost V 1 base and J 3 bases; bases outside gene matches: 6.

The chain employs TRBV27 and TRBJ2-5, with TRBD1 as a possible D gene (6 bases). The V and J ends lost 6 bases and 5 bases respectively, with 16 bases between them. This CDR3 is built from 14 residues. Germline values: CDR1 MNHEY, CDR2 SMNVEV (reference sequence). CDR3 sequence: CASRPGQRGETQYF. In DNA, the CDR3 is TGTGCCAGCAGGCCGGGACAACGAGGGGAGACCCAGTACTTC.

The chain employs TRBV6-6 and TRBJ2-1; D possibly corresponds to TRBD2 (7 bases). CDR3 length equals 12 residues. Trimming removed 6 bases from V and 15 bases from J, with 18 bases in between. Germline V lookup: CDR1 MNHNY, CDR2 SVGAGI (reference sequence). CDR3 sequence reads: CASSTGGGEGFF. The CDR3, as DNA: TGTGCCAGCAGCACCGGGGGCGGGGAGGGGTTCTTC.

This clone came up a few times. The gene calls are TRBV4-1 and TRBJ2-7, with a weak D call TRBD2 (6 bases). V dropped 4 bases and J dropped 6 bases, with 16 bases sitting between them. This CDR3 has 14 amino acids. CDR1 MGHRA and CDR2 YSYEKL come from the germline V gene. In DNA, the CDR3 is TGCGCCAGCAGCCTCGGGACGGGGGTTGGCGAGCAGTACTTC. Translation: CASSLGTGVGEQYF.

This rearrangement joins TRBV10-3 to TRBJ1-2, with 8 bases aligning to TRBD1. Germline V gene data show CDR1 as ENHRY and CDR2 as SYGVKD. The ends lost 3 bases at V and 2 bases at J; junction bases unmatched: 11. This CDR3 contains 17 residues. The CDR3 region has the DNA TGTGCCATCAGTGACCCTTCCGGACAGGGCCGAAACTATGGCTACACCTTC. Encoded protein: CAISDPSGQGRNYGYTF.

The V and J genes are TRBV27 and TRBJ2-7, with D possibly matching TRBD2 (6 bases). The CDR3 consists of 11 residues. Germline lookup yields CDR1 MNHEY and CDR2 SMNVEV (reference sequence). Between the trimmed V and J ends, which lost 3 bases and 7 bases, there was a span of 7 bases. DNA of the CDR3: TGTGCCAGCAGTTTTGGGAGGGAGCAGTACTTC. This codes for CASSFGREQYF.

This clone was observed a single time. The chain is built from TRBV28 and TRBJ2-1; maybe TRBD1 (6 bases). In germline, CDR1 is MDHEN, CDR2 SYDVKM. Trimming removed 3 bases from V and 4 bases from J, with 13 bases in between. The length of the CDR3 is 15 residues. The CDR3 coding sequence is TGTGCCAGCAGTTTCCGACAGGTATCATACAATGAGCAGTTCTTC. Translation gives CASSFRQVSYNEQFF.

The chain is built from TRBV7-6 and TRBJ2-2, with 14 bases that match TRBD2. Trimming took 4 bases from V and 6 from J; bases not matched to a gene: 10. In germline, CDR1 is SGHVS, CDR2 FNYEAQ. The CDR3 is 18 amino acids. The CDR3, as DNA: TGTGCCAGCAGCTCGGGGACTAGCGGGAGCCTTACGTCCGGGGAGCTGTTTTTT. Its protein product is CASSSGTSGSLTSGELFF.

This clone was picked up one time. Distinct nucleotide sequences in the sample also encode this CDR3. This chain joins TRBV27 and TRBJ2-3; D tentatively fits TRBD1 or TRBD2 (6 bases each). Trimming removed 0 bases from V and 2 bases from J, with 15 bases in between. CDR1 is MNHEY and CDR2 is SMNVEV in the germline V gene (reference sequence). This CDR3 has 17 amino acids. The CDR3 is CASSLSRKGGHTDTQYF. The DNA of the CDR3 is TGTGCCAGCAGTTTATCGAGGAAGGGGGGTCACACAGATACGCAGTATTTT.

This rearrangement joins TRBV28 to TRBJ2-5, with unresolved D. Trimming stripped 3 bases from V and 0 bases from J, with 11 bases between. This CDR3 has 15 residues. Germline CDR1 reads MDHEN; CDR2 reads SYDVKM. CDR3 residues: CASSFRAVNQETQYF. In DNA, the CDR3 is TGTGCCAGCAGTTTTAGGGCGGTGAACCAAGAGACCCAGTACTTC.

This CDR3 reads CASSDRWRDLKLFF. CDR3 nucleotide sequence: TGTGCCAGCAGTGACCGTTGGAGGGATTTAAAACTGTTTTTT. The chain joins TRBV27 to TRBJ1-4; D is ambiguous. The CDR3 is 14 amino acids. Trimming removed 5 bases from V and 10 bases from J, with 17 bases in between. The germline V gene encodes CDR1 MNHEY and CDR2 SMNVEV (reference sequence).

The V call is TRBV2, the J call TRBJ2-3; 9 bases agree with TRBD2. This CDR3 region has 14 residues. The germline V gene has CDR1 SNHLY and CDR2 FYNNEI. V shed 8 bases and J 4 bases; nucleotides not matched to a gene: 7. The CDR3 sequence: CASRGGRAADTQYF. CDR3 bases: TGTGCCAGCCGGGGCGGGAGGGCCGCAGATACGCAGTATTTT. Looking up the rest from reference TRBV2 and TRBJ2-3 gives the full variable domain: EPEVTQTPSHQVTQMGQEVILRCVPISNHLYFYWYRQILGQKVEFLVSFYNNEISEKSEIFDDQFSVERPDGSNFTLKIRSTKLEDSAMYFCASRGGRAADTQYFGPGTRLTVL.

The chain carries TRBV9 and TRBJ2-3; no firm D call. CDR3 length equals 15 residues. Trimming cost V 0 bases and J 2 bases, with 10 bases left between them. Germline V gene sequence: CDR1 SGDLS, CDR2 YYNGEE. The CDR3 sequence: CASSVEGTATDTQYF. The CDR3 region has the DNA TGTGCCAGCAGCGTAGAGGGTACCGCCACAGATACGCAGTATTTT.

V gene TRBV27 combines with J gene TRBJ2-1; D possibly matches TRBD1 or TRBD2 (5 bases each). This CDR3 has 12 amino acids. V lost 8 bases, J lost 5 bases, and 10 bases lay in between. Per the germline V gene, CDR1 is MNHEY and CDR2 is SMNVEV (reference sequence). CDR3 bases: TGTGCCAGCCGGTGGGGGAACAATGAGCAGTTCTTC. Residues: CASRWGNNEQFF.

The chain uses TRBV19 and TRBJ2-7; the D gene is possibly TRBD2 (5 bases). The CDR3 runs to 11 residues. CDR1 and CDR2 (germline): LNHDA, SQIVND (reference sequence). Trimming pared 8 bases from V and 3 bases from J, leaving 8 bases between. CDR3 loop: CASGRGYEQYF. In nucleotides, the CDR3 is TGTGCCAGTGGCCGGGGCTACGAGCAGTACTTC. Full variable domain (missing parts from reference TRBV19 and TRBJ2-7): DGGITQSPKYLFRKEGQNVTLSCEQNLNHDAMYWYRQDPGQGLRLIYYSQIVNDFQKGDIAEGYSVSREKKESFPLTVTSAQKNPTAFYLCASGRGYEQYFGPGTRLTVT.

CDR3 sequence reads: CASSLLAGGAYEQYF. CDR3 DNA: TGTGCCAGCAGTCTACTAGCGGGAGGGGCGTACGAGCAGTACTTC. This rearrangement joins TRBV28 to TRBJ2-7; 13 bases fit TRBD2. Germline loops: CDR1 MDHEN, CDR2 SYDVKM. V lost 5 bases, J lost 4 bases, and 5 bases stayed unmatched. The CDR3 is 15 amino acids.

V is TRBV6-6 and J is TRBJ1-1; weak D call: TRBD1 (5 bases). The CDR3 totals 15 residues. Deletions cut 6 bases from V and 0 bases from J, with 14 bases between. Germline loops: CDR1 MNHNY, CDR2 SVGAGI (reference sequence). The CDR3 spells CASSRPDTLNTEAFF. CDR3 coding DNA: TGTGCCAGCAGCCGCCCGGACACCTTGAACACTGAAGCTTTCTTT.

This chain connects TRBV4-1 to TRBJ2-3; 11 nucleotides align to TRBD2. Unmatched junction bases numbered 16, after V lost 5 bases and J lost 6 bases. Germline loops: CDR1 MGHRA, CDR2 YSYEKL. CDR3 length: 18 residues. In nucleotides, the CDR3 is TGCGCCAGCAGCGGGACTAGCGGACCGACCAAGAGCAGGGATACGCAGTATTTT. It encodes CASSGTSGPTKSRDTQYF.

V usage is TRBV6-5 and J usage is TRBJ1-2; a possible D gene is TRBD1 (5 bases). Trimming cost V 8 bases and J 4 bases, with 17 bases left between them. The germline gives CDR1 MNHEY, CDR2 SVGAGI. The CDR3 covers 14 residues. The CDR3: CASAISEGPYGYTF. The CDR3 DNA reads as TGTGCCAGCGCTATCAGCGAGGGGCCCTATGGCTACACCTTC.

The chain is built from TRBV29-1 and TRBJ1-2, with D possibly being TRBD1 (6 bases). This CDR3 has 13 amino acids. Trimming took off 4 bases at V and 7 bases at J, with 16 bases between the two ends. Germline-derived CDR1 and CDR2 are SQVTM and ANQGSEA. CDR3 sequence: CSVVDSLVAGYTF. CDR3 coding DNA: TGCAGCGTTGTGGACAGCCTGGTGGCTGGCTACACCTTC.

V is TRBV27 and J is TRBJ2-7; a weak D match, TRBD1 (6 bases). Deletions cut 6 bases from V and 3 bases from J, with 15 bases between. The CDR3 runs to 14 residues. Germline assignment: CDR1 MNHEY and CDR2 SMNVEV (reference sequence). CDR3 DNA sequence: TGTGCCAGCAGCCTACAGGGTAGGATCTACGAGCAGTACTTC. Protein: CASSLQGRIYEQYF.